Presented here are 23 T cell receptor beta chains from one specimen sequenced in a study of blood T cell repertoires in COVID-19. Clones were read by immunoSEQ multiplex PCR, and TCRdb kept only the in-frame ones, dropping some. The sample gives 240,000 or so clones, about 86% of which show up once; more than 2.5% is in the top ten. The specimen sequenced was peripheral blood. The receptors originated from a woman in her twenties or thirties who had recovered from COVID-19.

V gene TRBV5-1 combines with J gene TRBJ2-7; the match to TRBD1 covers 9 bases. This CDR3 is 14 amino acids long. After removal of 7 bases from V and 0 bases from J, the junction contained 5 bases not matched to a gene. The V gene's germline CDR1 is SGHRS and CDR2 YFSETQ. The CDR3 protein is CASRRTGASYEQYF. The DNA for the CDR3 is TGCGCCAGCCGCCGGACAGGGGCCTCCTACGAGCAGTACTTC.

The V call is TRBV10-3, the J call TRBJ1-2; 8 nucleotides align to TRBD1. The CDR3 spans 14 residues. Germline-derived CDR1 and CDR2 are ENHRY and SYGVKD. Trimming cost V 3 bases and J 6 bases; bases outside gene matches: 6. The CDR3 nucleotides are TGTGCCATCAGTGAAGGCAGACAGGGGCATGGCTACACCTTC. Translation gives CAISEGRQGHGYTF.

In its sample, this clone was seen once. The V gene is TRBV19, the J gene TRBJ1-5; possible D gene TRBD1, 6 bases. Germline V gives CDR1 LNHDA, CDR2 SQIVND (reference sequence). The CDR3 runs 15 residues. As DNA, the CDR3 is TGTGCTACCGGGGTTGGACAGAGCGGAATGAGGCCCCAGCATTTT. It yields the protein CATGVGQSGMRPQHF.

The chain carries TRBV7-2 and TRBJ2-7, with 8 positions matching TRBD1. The CDR3 consists of 14 residues. Losses at the gene ends were 1 base for V and 4 bases for J; bases not matched to a gene: 3. Germline assignment: CDR1 SGHTA and CDR2 FQGNSA. The CDR3 region has the DNA TGTGCCAGCAGCTTAGACAGGGGGAGGTACGAGCAGTACTTC. Translating it yields CASSLDRGRYEQYF.

CDR3 amino acids: CASGTGTGGRGTDTQYF. CDR3 DNA sequence: TGCGCCAGTGGGACCGGGACAGGGGGCCGGGGCACAGATACGCAGTATTTT. The V call is TRBV5-1, the J call TRBJ2-3, with TRBD1 matching over 12 bases. Trimming at V came to 8 bases and at J to 1 base, leaving 11 bases not matched to a gene. Germline V lookup: CDR1 SGHRS, CDR2 YFSETQ. The CDR3 loop spans 17 amino acids.

This sequence joins TRBV15 and TRBJ2-7; D unclear. The germline CDR1 and CDR2 sequences are LNHNV and YYDKDF (reference sequence). V lost 4 bases, J lost 0 bases, and 13 bases lay in between. This CDR3 is 15 amino acids long. CDR3 nucleotide sequence: TGTGCCACCAGCACTTCCCCAGTGAACTCCTACGAGCAGTACTTC. Amino acid sequence: CATSTSPVNSYEQYF.

The chain uses TRBV5-6 and TRBJ1-4; the D gene is possibly TRBD1 (6 bases). The germline gives CDR1 SGHDT, CDR2 YYEEEE. The CDR3 sequence is 14 residues long. The V gene lost 3 bases and the J gene lost 6 bases, with 12 bases spanning the gap. The CDR3 nucleotides read TGTGCCAGCAGCTATCAGGGGAGATATGAAAAACTGTTTTTT. Its translation: CASSYQGRYEKLFF.

This chain uses TRBV30 with TRBJ1-2, with 7 bases identical to TRBD1. V lost 5 bases and J lost 5; bases outside the gene matches: 11. Germline V gives CDR1 GTSNPN, CDR2 SVGIG (reference sequence). This CDR3 is built from 14 residues. The CDR3 DNA is TGTGCCTGGCGTACAGGGGAGTTTGGTTATGGCTACACCTTC. Translating gives CAWRTGEFGYGYTF.

The chain combines TRBV19 with TRBJ2-1; 13 bases line up with TRBD2. V dropped 5 bases and J dropped 7; count of bases not matched to a gene: 8. The CDR3 is 16 amino acids. The germline V gene has CDR1 LNHDA and CDR2 SQIVND (reference sequence). CDR3 residues: CASSVGLAGEENEQFF. For the CDR3, the DNA is TGTGCCAGTAGTGTCGGACTAGCGGGGGAGGAAAATGAGCAGTTCTTC. The variable domain in full, with the rest retrieved from reference TRBV19 and TRBJ2-1, is DGGITQSPKYLFRKEGQNVTLSCEQNLNHDAMYWYRQDPGQGLRLIYYSQIVNDFQKGDIAEGYSVSREKKESFPLTVTSAQKNPTAFYLCASSVGLAGEENEQFFGPGTRLTVL.

This sequence joins TRBV6-2 or TRBV6-3 and TRBJ1-5; no definite D call. This CDR3 region has 14 residues. The ends were cut back, 5 bases at V and 0 bases at J, with 8 bases in the middle. From germline, CDR1 is MNHEY and CDR2 SVGEGT. This chain's CDR3 is CASSKVYSNQPQHF. The CDR3 bases are TGTGCCAGCAGTAAAGTCTATAGCAATCAGCCCCAGCATTTT.

The chain links TRBV7-6 to TRBJ2-2; D gene ambiguous. Per the germline V gene, CDR1 is SGHVS and CDR2 is FNYEAQ. V dropped 1 base and J dropped 1 base, with 4 bases sitting between them. The CDR3 is 14 amino acids. The CDR3 DNA sequence: TGTGCCAGCAGCTTAGTCTTGAACACCGGGGAGCTGTTTTTT. It yields the protein CASSLVLNTGELFF.

This clone was picked up one time. The chain combines TRBV28 with TRBJ1-2; D perhaps matches TRBD1 (5 bases). Trimming left V 1 base short and J 4 bases short, with 7 bases between. The CDR3 is 13 residues long. Germline V gene data show CDR1 as MDHEN and CDR2 as SYDVKM. Here the CDR3 DNA reads TGTGCCAGCAGTTTATTAGGGGCCTATGGCTACACCTTC. Protein: CASSLLGAYGYTF.

The chain joins TRBV7-7 to TRBJ2-2, with 7 bases aligning to TRBD2. V dropped 1 base and J dropped 4; count of bases not matched to a gene: 3. CDR1 and CDR2 from the germline V gene are SSHAT and FNYEAQ (reference sequence). The CDR3 has 15 amino acids. The chain's CDR3 is CASSLVASGTGELFF. The DNA of the CDR3 is TGTGCCAGCAGCTTAGTGGCTAGCGGCACCGGGGAGCTGTTTTTT.

This chain connects TRBV24-1 to TRBJ1-5; 7 positions match TRBD1. This CDR3 region has 16 residues. Germline-derived CDR1 and CDR2 are KGHDR and SFDVKD. V was pared by 0 bases and J by 6 bases, with 7 bases of the junction left unmatched. This CDR3 reads CATSDLMGQKIQPQHF. In nucleotides, the CDR3 is TGTGCCACCAGTGATTTGATGGGACAGAAAATTCAGCCCCAGCATTTT.

V usage is TRBV6-1 and J usage is TRBJ2-7; D might be TRBD2 (7 bases). CDR1 and CDR2 (germline): MNHNS, SASEGT. The CDR3 length is 14 residues. V dropped 3 bases and J dropped 9 bases, with 18 bases sitting between them. CDR3 nucleotides: TGTGCCAGCAGTGAGCGGGGGCCCATGTTGGGGCAGTACTTC. This sequence encodes CASSERGPMLGQYF.

CDR3 sequence reads: CASSQDFGGGRETQYF. In DNA, the CDR3 is TGTGCCAGCAGCCAAGATTTCGGGGGGGGCAGGGAGACCCAGTACTTC. The chain uses TRBV4-2 and TRBJ2-5; 8 bases align to TRBD2. The CDR3 contains 16 residues. The V gene's germline CDR1 is LGHNA and CDR2 YNFKEQ. With V trimmed by 0 bases and J by 5 bases, 8 bases remained unmatched.

This clone appeared a single time. The rearrangement joins TRBV6-6 to TRBJ1-4; 7 bases line up with TRBD1. Losses at the gene ends were 5 bases for V and 0 bases for J; bases not matched to a gene: 12. CDR3 size: 18 residues. Germline V gene sequence: CDR1 MNHNY, CDR2 SVGAGI (reference sequence). CDR3 DNA sequence: TGTGCCAGCAGTCCCCTTCCGGGACAGCGAGCAACTAATGAAAAACTGTTTTTT. Protein sequence: CASSPLPGQRATNEKLFF.

This clone was counted only a few times. The chain is built from TRBV7-9 and TRBJ1-6, with 7 nucleotides matching TRBD1. J was trimmed by 12 bases and V by 5 bases; bases with no gene match: 7. The CDR3 is 13 residues long. The germline gives CDR1 SEHNR, CDR2 FQNEAQ (reference sequence). CDR3: CASSKTQGEPLHF. In DNA, the CDR3 is TGTGCCAGCAGCAAGACCCAGGGGGAACCCCTCCACTTT.

The rearrangement links TRBV6-1 to TRBJ2-3, with TRBD1 as a possible D gene (5 bases). The CDR3 length is 13 residues. Germline loops: CDR1 MNHNS, CDR2 SASEGT. The ends were cut back, 1 base at V and 7 bases at J, with 9 bases in the middle. DNA of the CDR3: TGTGCCAGCAGTGAAGTGACAGAAAATACGCAGTATTTT. Amino acids: CASSEVTENTQYF.

The chain is built from TRBV7-2 and TRBJ1-1, with D possibly TRBD1 on 6 matching bases. The CDR3 extends over 14 amino acids. Germline assignment: CDR1 SGHTA and CDR2 FQGNSA. With 5 bases removed from V and 0 bases from J, the gap between germline ends came to 10 bases. The chain's CDR3 is CASSRDNLNTEAFF. CDR3 in DNA: TGTGCCAGCAGCCGGGACAATTTGAACACTGAAGCTTTCTTT.

In DNA, the CDR3 is TGTGCCAGCAGTCGGTTTCAGGGGAAGAGGGAGCAGTTCTTC. Amino acid sequence: CASSRFQGKREQFF. This chain links TRBV2 with TRBJ2-1, with TRBD1 as a possible D gene (6 bases). The germline V gene encodes CDR1 SNHLY and CDR2 FYNNEI. Deletions cut 5 bases from V and 10 bases from J, with 18 bases between. This CDR3 is 14 amino acids long.

The chain carries TRBV18 and TRBJ1-2; D is perhaps TRBD1 (6 bases). The germline CDR1 and CDR2 sequences are KGHSH and LQKENI. The CDR3 runs to 14 residues. V lost 3 bases, J lost 9 bases, and 17 bases lay in between. CDR3 region: CASSPGQGHESYTF. In nucleotides, the CDR3 is TGTGCCAGCTCACCCGGCCAGGGACATGAGAGCTACACCTTC.

The chain uses TRBV6-5 and TRBJ2-7; 7 nucleotides match TRBD1. There are 13 residues in the CDR3. The germline CDR1 and CDR2 sequences are MNHEY and SVGAGI. The junction had 3 bases not matched to a gene; V was cut back by 7 bases and J by 0 bases. The CDR3 region is CASKQGVSYEQYF. Written as DNA, the CDR3 is TGTGCCAGCAAGCAGGGGGTCTCCTACGAGCAGTACTTC.